A selection of T cell receptor beta chains follows, all from one sample in a study of memory CD4+ T cells and cytomegalovirus serostatus. Sequenced by immunoSEQ multiplex PCR; TCRdb stores in-frame clones only, minus some. Among under 50,000 clones listed, 75% to 85% were seen once. Sequencing was performed on memory CD4+ T cells from blood. Every receptor here comes from an adult in good health and CMV-seronegative. Each CDR3 is given with its conserved first and last residue. A D gene is named only where the DNA matches it firmly. Rows give clone size only sometimes, using once, few, many, or a class for an expanded clone.

>TRBV28|-|TRBJ1-1|TRBD1
TGTGCCAGCGACCCATCAGGGGGCGGAAAATCTGAAGCTTTCTTT
CASDPSGGGKSEAFF
>TRBV2|-|TRBJ1-3|-
TGTGCCAGCAAGGCCCGCCAATCTGGAAACACCATATATTTT
CASKARQSGNTIYF
>TRBV7-9|once|TRBJ2-2|TRBD1
TGTGCCAGCAGTCCGGACAGGGGGCCATTGAACACCGGGGAGCTGTTTTTT
CASSPDRGPLNTGELFF
>TRBV30|-|TRBJ2-4|-
TGTGCCTGGAGTGGGGGACGGGGGATAGCCAAAAACATTCAGTACTTC
CAWSGGRGIAKNIQYF
>TRBV7-3|-|TRBJ1-2|-
TGTGCCAGCAGCCCAACACATACGCCCGGTGGCTACACCTTC
CASSPTHTPGGYTF
>TRBV4-3|-|TRBJ2-7|TRBD2
TGCGCCAGCAGCCAAGTTCTAGCGGGGTCGGGCGAGCAGTACTTC
CASSQVLAGSGEQYF
>TRBV18|-|TRBJ2-7|-
TGTGCCAGCTCCCAAACTGACGGGCGCTACGAGCAGTACTTC
CASSQTDGRYEQYF
>TRBV9|-|TRBJ1-2|TRBD1
TGTGCCAGCAGCCCAGGGACAGAAACCTATGGCTACACCTTC
CASSPGTETYGYTF
>TRBV2|-|TRBJ1-5|-
TGTGCCAGCAGTGAATGGGGGGATAGCAATCAGCCCCAGCATTTT
CASSEWGDSNQPQHF
>TRBV7-9|-|TRBJ1-1|TRBD1
TGTGCCAGCAGCCGGACAGGGATGAGGACTGAAGCTTTCTTT
CASSRTGMRTEAFF
>TRBV6-6|few|TRBJ2-7|-
TGTGCCAGCGGTACATCAGGCGTCTCCTACGAGCAGTACTTC
CASGTSGVSYEQYF
>TRBV6-5|-|TRBJ1-1|TRBD1
TGTGCCAGCTGCCTTGACAGGGTGAACACTGAAGCTTTCTTT
CASCLDRVNTEAFF
>TRBV7-9|-|TRBJ2-7|-
TGTGCCAGCAGCTTAGCGCAGGGGGGCGAGCAGTACTTC
CASSLAQGGEQYF